A single sample is the source of the 25 T cell receptor beta chains below, sequenced in a study of T cells in Graves' hyperthyroidism and ophthalmopathy. Template material for amplifying TCR beta CDR3 regions consisted of RNA transcripts. Initially, a first-round RT-PCR of the TCR CDR3 employed the HTBI primer set. From the multiplex PCR reads, TCRdb called clonotypes with MiXCR, one entry per CDR3 protein. The sample lists approximately 380,000 distinct CDR3 sequences, about a fifth occurring once. The sequenced material came from blood. Receptors originate from a woman aged 18-29 years with Graves' hyperthyroidism.

This clonotype was seen only a few times. The chain uses TRBV19 and TRBJ1-5; the D gene is possibly TRBD1 (6 bases). The CDR3 is made up of 18 amino acids. CDR1 and CDR2 (germline): LNHDA, SQIVND (reference sequence). V was clipped by 5 bases and J by 0 bases, with 20 bases between them. The DNA of the CDR3 is TGTGCCAGTAGTGCCGACCGTGGGGGCCCTTATAGCAATCAGCCCCAGCATTTT. It translates to CASSADRGGPYSNQPQHF.

This clonotype has ten or more counts. The chain joins TRBV6-2 or TRBV6-3 to TRBJ1-2, with 7 bases aligning to TRBD1. V gave up 6 bases and J gave up 5 bases; unmatched junction bases: 12. CDR3 size: 15 residues. Germline V CDR1 and CDR2: MNHEY, SVGEGT. The CDR3 nucleotides read TGTGCCAGCAGACCAACAGGGGCCATGAGATATGGCTACACCTTC. Protein sequence: CASRPTGAMRYGYTF.

This clonotype was picked up many times. V and J are TRBV29-1 and TRBJ1-2, with D unresolved. The CDR3 spans 14 residues. Germline V lookup: CDR1 SQVTM, CDR2 ANQGSEA. Trimming took 0 bases from V and 4 from J, leaving 12 bases between them. The CDR3: CSVEEHNLGYGYTF. In nucleotides, the CDR3 is TGCAGCGTTGAAGAGCACAACTTGGGCTATGGCTACACCTTC.

Many counts were recorded for this clonotype. The CDR3 DNA reads TGTGCCAGCAGTGAATCTCAGGGGCAACAAGAGACCCAGTACTTC. It translates to CASSESQGQQETQYF. V is TRBV6-1 and J is TRBJ2-5, with a tentative D call TRBD1 (6 bases). This CDR3 is 15 amino acids long. Germline V gives CDR1 MNHNS, CDR2 SASEGT. V was pared by 2 bases and J by 2 bases, with 12 bases between.

This clonotype was found many times. The chain links TRBV5-1 to TRBJ2-7, with a tentative D call TRBD1 (6 bases). This CDR3 is built from 16 residues. Germline V lookup: CDR1 SGHRS, CDR2 YFSETQ. The V end lost 4 bases, the J end lost 3 bases, and 20 bases lay between the germline ends. For the CDR3, the DNA is TGCGCCAGCAGCGAGGGAACCGGGACAATGGTCTACGAGCAGTACTTC. Its translation is CASSEGTGTMVYEQYF.

This clonotype has at least ten counts. The gene calls are TRBV24-1 and TRBJ1-1, with D possibly being TRBD1 (5 bases). V lost 5 bases, J lost 1 base, and 13 bases lay in between. Germline V CDR1 and CDR2: KGHDR, SFDVKD. The CDR3 is made up of 15 amino acids. Here the CDR3 DNA reads TGTGCCACCAGTGGTGCCGGGACGCCGAACACTGAAGCTTTCTTT. This codes for CATSGAGTPNTEAFF.

This clonotype was detected only once. The CDR3 loop reads CAISESTRQFEAFF. In DNA form, the CDR3 reads TGTGCCATCAGTGAGTCGACTCGACAGTTTGAAGCTTTCTTT. V usage is TRBV10-3 and J usage is TRBJ1-1; weak D call: TRBD1 (5 bases). CDR1 and CDR2 from the germline V gene are ENHRY and SYGVKD. CDR3 length: 14 amino acids. The V and J ends lost 0 bases and 7 bases respectively, with 12 bases between them.

This chain joins TRBV6-1 and TRBJ2-5; either TRBD1 or TRBD2 may supply D (6 bases each). The length of the CDR3 is 14 residues. CDR1 and CDR2 from the germline V gene are MNHNS and SASEGT. Trimming took 0 bases from V and 5 from J, leaving 10 bases between them. For the CDR3, the DNA is TGTGCCAGCAGTGAAGCGGGGGGCGTGGAGACCCAGTACTTC. Its protein product is CASSEAGGVETQYF.

The genes are TRBV20-1 and TRBJ2-5, with TRBD2 matching 8 bases. The germline V gene has CDR1 DFQATT and CDR2 SNEGSKA (reference sequence). The CDR3 has 17 residues. V lost 6 bases, J lost 4 bases, and 19 bases stayed unmatched. The CDR3 nucleotides are TGCAGTGCATCTCCGGGGGCGGGGGGAGGTAATAGAGAGACCCAGTACTTC. The encoded protein is CSASPGAGGGNRETQYF.

This clonotype has at least ten counts. This rearrangement joins TRBV2 to TRBJ1-2; D uncertain. This CDR3 is built from 11 residues. The germline gives CDR1 SNHLY, CDR2 FYNNEI. With 3 bases removed from V and 7 bases from J, the gap between germline ends came to 6 bases. The CDR3 is CASSDRPGYTF. DNA of the CDR3: TGTGCCAGCAGTGACAGGCCTGGCTACACCTTC.

This clonotype showed up many times. The chain joins TRBV5-1 to TRBJ1-1; D not certain. Per germline, CDR1 SGHRS and CDR2 YFSETQ. Trimming took 1 base from V and 0 from J, leaving 4 bases between them. This CDR3 spans 13 amino acids. The CDR3 loop is CASSLRVNTEAFF. The CDR3 region has the DNA TGCGCCAGCAGCTTGCGGGTGAACACTGAAGCTTTCTTT.

The rearrangement uses TRBV10-3 and TRBJ2-7, with 9 bases matching TRBD2. Per the germline V gene, CDR1 is ENHRY and CDR2 is SYGVKD. This CDR3 is built from 16 residues. V dropped 2 bases and J dropped 3; count of bases not matched to a gene: 8. CDR3 in amino acids: CAISEPPGGGGYEQYF. CDR3 sequence (DNA): TGTGCCATCAGTGAGCCCCCCGGCGGGGGGGGCTACGAGCAGTACTTC.

This clonotype was observed at least ten times. The chain combines TRBV29-1 with TRBJ1-2; D perhaps matches TRBD1 (5 bases). V lost 6 bases and J 5 bases, leaving 13 bases between the germline ends. The CDR3 is 12 amino acids. Germline CDR1 reads SQVTM; CDR2 reads ANQGSEA. The CDR3 protein is CSVAGTDYGYTF. The CDR3 DNA reads TGCAGCGTCGCTGGGACGGATTATGGCTACACCTTC.

This clonotype was recorded many times. This sequence joins TRBV5-1 and TRBJ1-1; D is possibly TRBD1 (5 bases). CDR3 size: 16 residues. The germline V gene has CDR1 SGHRS and CDR2 YFSETQ. The V gene lost 3 bases and the J gene lost 0 bases, with 15 bases spanning the gap. This chain's CDR3 is CASSSLQQVMNTEAFF. CDR3 coding DNA: TGCGCCAGCAGCTCATTACAACAGGTCATGAACACTGAAGCTTTCTTT.

This clonotype was seen many times. V and J are TRBV12-3 or TRBV12-4 and TRBJ2-7, with a weak D call TRBD1 (5 bases). This CDR3 spans 14 amino acids. With 8 bases removed from V and 4 bases from J, the gap between germline ends came to 18 bases. The CDR3 is CASAVQVQRYEQYF. In DNA, the CDR3 is TGTGCCAGCGCCGTACAGGTCCAGCGATACGAGCAGTACTTC.

This clonotype was seen ten or more times. The V gene is TRBV2, the J gene TRBJ1-5; D call uncertain. V was shortened by 7 bases and J by 5 bases, with 15 bases between the two germline ends. Germline-derived CDR1 and CDR2 are SNHLY and FYNNEI. This CDR3 has 14 residues. The CDR3 DNA is TGTGCCAGCAACCCCTCGGGCAGCGATCAGCCCCAGCATTTT. Translated: CASNPSGSDQPQHF.

V gene TRBV10-3 combines with J gene TRBJ2-7; weak D call: TRBD1 (5 bases). The CDR3 extends over 13 amino acids. V lost 6 bases to trimming and J lost 5 bases, with 14 bases between them. Germline V gene sequence: CDR1 ENHRY, CDR2 SYGVKD. The CDR3 DNA reads TGTGCCATCAGGGCCCAGGGTTCTAACGAGCAGTACTTC. It yields the protein CAIRAQGSNEQYF.

This clonotype came up a few times. The V and J genes are TRBV11-2 and TRBJ1-1, with D maybe TRBD1 (5 bases). This CDR3 has 15 amino acids. CDR1 and CDR2 from the germline V gene are SGHAT and FQNNGV. The V end was cut by 2 bases, the J end by 1 base, with 11 bases between. The CDR3 region has the DNA TGTGCCAGCAGCTTAATGGGGGGTGGGAACACTGAAGCTTTCTTT. Its protein product is CASSLMGGGNTEAFF.

The rearrangement links TRBV7-8 to TRBJ1-1, with TRBD1 identical over 7 bases. In germline, CDR1 is SGHVS, CDR2 FQNEAQ. Trimming removed 4 bases from V and 0 bases from J; junction bases left unmatched: 11. The CDR3 runs 17 residues. The CDR3 nucleotides are TGTGCCAGCAGCTCCCCTCGGGACAGAGAGTTGAACACTGAAGCTTTCTTT. Translating it yields CASSSPRDRELNTEAFF.

This clonotype was seen ten or more times. V and J are TRBV12-3 or TRBV12-4 and TRBJ1-5; D call uncertain. V gave up 3 bases and J gave up 5 bases, with 14 bases separating them. The CDR3 length is 15 residues. CDR3 protein: CASSFSLGTDQPQHF. The CDR3 DNA is TGTGCCAGCAGTTTTAGTCTGGGCACGGATCAGCCCCAGCATTTT.

This clonotype appeared many times. The gene calls are TRBV5-1 and TRBJ1-1; a weak D match, TRBD1 (6 bases). The CDR3 loop spans 17 amino acids. Germline V gives CDR1 SGHRS, CDR2 YFSETQ. The germline V and J ends were trimmed by 0 bases and 1 base, with 16 bases remaining between them. Here the CDR3 reads CASSLVPGVVTNTEAFF. In DNA form, the CDR3 reads TGCGCCAGCAGCTTGGTGCCAGGGGTTGTTACGAACACTGAAGCTTTCTTT.

This clonotype was counted ten times or more. CDR3 coding DNA: TGTGCCAGCAGCCAAGATCTTCTAGCGGGGGCGAGGAACGAGCAGTACTTC. The encoded protein is CASSQDLLAGARNEQYF. The gene calls are TRBV3-1 and TRBJ2-7, with 10 bases aligning to TRBD2. The germline V gene has CDR1 LGHDT and CDR2 YNNKEL (reference sequence). The CDR3 spans 17 residues. The V segment lost 0 bases and the J segment 5 bases; nucleotides outside the gene matches: 10.

This clonotype was found many times. The chain uses TRBV29-1 and TRBJ2-5; TRBD2 is a possible D gene (5 bases). Trimming took 4 bases from V and 5 from J, leaving 23 bases between them. CDR1 SQVTM and CDR2 ANQGSEA come from the germline V gene. This CDR3 has 16 amino acids. This CDR3 reads CSVGGKGWFDGETQYF. DNA of the CDR3: TGCAGCGTTGGAGGGAAAGGGTGGTTTGATGGCGAGACCCAGTACTTC.

Many counts were recorded for this clonotype. V and J are TRBV7-9 and TRBJ2-5; D unresolved. The CDR3 has 13 amino acids. From germline, CDR1 is SEHNR and CDR2 FQNEAQ (reference sequence). Trimming stripped 5 bases from V and 4 bases from J, with 11 bases between. The CDR3 region has the DNA TGTGCCAGCAGCATGATTGAGCTAGAGACCCAGTACTTC. This encodes CASSMIELETQYF.

For this clonotype: This clone may be a read error of a much larger clone one base away. The chain carries TRBV7-3 and TRBJ2-2; D ambiguous. Trimming stripped 1 base from V and 7 bases from J, with 7 bases between. This CDR3 region has 13 residues. The germline V gene encodes CDR1 SGHTA and CDR2 FQGTGA. The CDR3 region is CASSLIGIGELFF. The CDR3 coding sequence is TGTGCCAGCAGCTTAATAGGGATCGGGGAGCTGTTTTTT.